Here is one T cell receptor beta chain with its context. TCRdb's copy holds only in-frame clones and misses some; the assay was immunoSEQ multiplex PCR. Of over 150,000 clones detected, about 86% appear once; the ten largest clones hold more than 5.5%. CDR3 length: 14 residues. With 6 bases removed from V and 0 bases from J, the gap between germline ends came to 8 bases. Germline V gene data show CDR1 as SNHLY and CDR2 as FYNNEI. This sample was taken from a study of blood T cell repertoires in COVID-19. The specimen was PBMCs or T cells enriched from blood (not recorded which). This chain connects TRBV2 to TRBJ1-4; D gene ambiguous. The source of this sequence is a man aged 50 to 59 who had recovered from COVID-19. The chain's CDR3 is CASSDRATNEKLFF. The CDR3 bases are TGTGCCAGCAGCGACCGGGCAACTAATGAAAAACTGTTTTTT.